Following are 10 T cell receptor beta chains from one sample sequenced in a study of T cells in Graves' hyperthyroidism and ophthalmopathy (dated by TCRdb to between 2017 and 2020). Libraries were prepared through multiplex PCR. TCRdb records Illumina HiSeq 2000 as the sequencer. Amplification of TCR beta CDR3 regions was carried out from RNA transcripts. The TCR CDR3 was subjected to a first round of RT-PCR using the HTBI primer set and the Qiagen OneStep RT-PCR kit. TCRdb's own reprocessing of the public reads used fastp at Q25 and MiXCR and kept productive beta chains. Here each entry gathers all rows of one CDR3 protein and keeps the most common genes and DNA. The sample has roughly 350,000 distinct CDR3 sequences on record, approximately 15% of them singletons. The top ten clones comprise roughly 24% of the sample. Sequencing was done on a sample of blood. All receptors derive from a woman aged 25 to 39 with Graves' hyperthyroidism.

This clonotype was seen more than once but under ten times. This chain joins TRBV6-1 and TRBJ2-7, with D perhaps being TRBD1 or TRBD2 (5 bases each). The germline V gene has CDR1 MNHNS and CDR2 SASEGT. The CDR3 contains 13 residues. Trimming took off 7 bases at V and 2 bases at J, with 12 bases between the two ends. CDR3 amino acids: CASTLGTAYEQYF. For the CDR3, the DNA is TGTGCCAGCACCCTCGGGACGGCCTACGAGCAGTACTTC.

This clonotype appeared many times. The chain has TRBV6-1 and TRBJ2-7, with D perhaps assigned TRBD1 or TRBD2 (6 bases each). The CDR3 length is 14 residues. Germline values: CDR1 MNHNS, CDR2 SASEGT. Trimming took off 7 bases at V and 2 bases at J, with 15 bases between the two ends. CDR3 loop: CASTPRGEPYEQYF. The CDR3 nucleotides are TGTGCCAGCACGCCAAGGGGGGAACCCTACGAGCAGTACTTC.

This clonotype showed up many times. V is TRBV5-5 and J is TRBJ2-3; D not resolved. The V gene's germline CDR1 is SGHKS and CDR2 YYEKEE (reference sequence). V lost 1 base and J 3 bases, leaving 12 bases between the germline ends. The CDR3 contains 15 residues. CDR3 in amino acids: CASSLRGAVTDTQYF. As DNA, the CDR3 is TGTGCCAGCAGCTTGCGAGGAGCTGTAACAGATACGCAGTATTTT.

This clonotype was seen ten or more times. V gene TRBV7-8 combines with J gene TRBJ2-5; perhaps D is TRBD1 or TRBD2 (6 bases each). The CDR3 has 17 residues. Trimming cost V 5 bases and J 4 bases, with 23 bases left between them. Germline values: CDR1 SGHVS, CDR2 FQNEAQ. Here the CDR3 DNA reads TGTGCCAGCAGCCAAGGGGTAGTCGGGGGCGCCGGAGAGACCCAGTACTTC. Translation gives CASSQGVVGGAGETQYF.

This clonotype was detected many times. This chain uses TRBV18 with TRBJ2-4; possible D gene TRBD2, 5 bases. The CDR3 has 17 residues. The V gene's germline CDR1 is KGHSH and CDR2 LQKENI. The ends were cut back, 0 bases at V and 0 bases at J, with 12 bases in the middle. CDR3 in amino acids: CASSPPREPLAKNIQYF. CDR3 sequence (DNA): TGTGCCAGCTCACCACCCCGGGAACCGTTAGCCAAAAACATTCAGTACTTC.

Only a few counts were recorded for this clonotype. The chain joins TRBV5-6 to TRBJ1-4, with D possibly matching TRBD1 (5 bases). Trimming cost V 4 bases and J 5 bases, with 12 bases left between them. This CDR3 has 14 amino acids. Germline CDR1 and CDR2: SGHDT and YYEEEE. CDR3 region: CASSRTHWNEKLFF. The CDR3 DNA is TGTGCCAGCAGCCGGACACATTGGAATGAAAAACTGTTTTTT. The full variable domain, its missing parts supplied by reference TRBV5-6 and TRBJ1-4, is DAGVTQSPTHLIKTRGQQVTLRCSPKSGHDTVSWYQQALGQGPQFIFQYYEEEERQRGNFPDRFSGHQFPNYSSELNVNALLLGDSALYLCASSRTHWNEKLFFGSGTQLSVL.

V is TRBV2 and J is TRBJ2-1; possible D gene TRBD1, 7 bases. The CDR3 covers 16 residues. CDR1 and CDR2 (germline): SNHLY, FYNNEI. Trimming shortened V by 2 bases and J by 3 bases, and 14 bases separated the two germline ends. The CDR3 is CASSEPGDSFYNEQFF. As DNA, the CDR3 is TGTGCCAGCAGTGAACCGGGGGACAGTTTCTACAATGAGCAGTTCTTC.

This clonotype was seen many times. The V and J genes are TRBV3-1 and TRBJ2-5; no clear D gene. Trimming took 0 bases from V and 7 from J, leaving 9 bases between them. This CDR3 region has 13 residues. Germline V lookup: CDR1 LGHDT, CDR2 YNNKEL (reference sequence). The CDR3 protein is CASSQEQKGTQYF. DNA for the CDR3: TGTGCCAGCAGCCAAGAACAGAAAGGGACCCAGTACTTC.

This clonotype came up a few times. This rearrangement joins TRBV27 to TRBJ2-1, with no clear D. Germline V CDR1 and CDR2: MNHEY, SMNVEV (reference sequence). The CDR3 has 13 amino acids. V was cut by 2 bases and J by 13 bases, with 15 bases left in between. This CDR3 is CASSLNPKAPQFF. The CDR3 nucleotides are TGTGCCAGCAGTTTAAATCCTAAGGCCCCTCAGTTCTTC.

This clonotype was counted many times. The rearrangement joins TRBV11-1 to TRBJ2-7; the D is unclear. Trimming left V 6 bases short and J 5 bases short, with 14 bases between. The V gene's germline CDR1 is SGHAT and CDR2 FQDESV (reference sequence). This CDR3 comprises 13 residues. The CDR3 here is CASSSFTQDEQYF. The CDR3 bases are TGTGCCAGCAGTTCCTTCACCCAGGACGAGCAGTACTTC.